The present T cell receptor beta chain was sequenced within a study of early T cells in non-severe SARS-CoV-2 infection. As for the study in general: Bulk RNA taken from unsorted whole blood was sequenced, leaving chains unpaired.

In the case of this clonotype: Its antigen is not identified.

In the library, individual cDNA molecules carried attached unique molecular identifiers. TCRdb recomputed calls from the 5' RACE reads with MiXCR, one row per CDR3 protein. The sample includes about 64,000 distinct CDR3 sequences, roughly 12% seen only once; the top ten take around 1.5%. Germline V gene data show CDR1 as WSHSY and CDR2 as SAAADI. The V gene end was trimmed by 5 bases and the J gene end by 10 bases; junction bases not matched to a gene: 8. This CDR3 contains 13 residues. Findings and caveats of the study: Clonotype matching in VDJdb favored anti-spike CD8 responses and did not capture private and CD4 specificities.

The sequence was collected from an adult who was a healthcare worker with PCR-confirmed SARS-CoV-2 infection or an uninfected control (not recorded which). The chain recombines TRBV10-2 with TRBJ2-1; 7 nucleotides align to TRBD1. The specimen comprised whole blood, sampled at baseline. CDR3 coding DNA: TGCGCCAGCAGTCGACAGGGACGAGAGGAGCAGTTCTTC. Translation: CASSRQGREEQFF.